Each of the 4 T cell receptor beta chains below was sequenced from the same sample in a study of control samples from healthy donors and cancer patients (TCRdb year 2020). The receptor library was made with the immunoSEQ multiplex PCR assay. TCRdb stores this immuneACCESS table with in-frame sequences only. Part of the clones is absent; in the studies checked, under half of the shortfall reflects unresolved V genes, and no reason is known for the rest. A total of tens of thousands of clones appear in this sample, approximately 90% of them only once. The ten largest clones capture about 1.3% of the sample. The specimen sequenced was blood. These receptors came from a woman aged 50 to 60 in good health.

This clone was observed at least ten times. The rearrangement uses TRBV7-8 and TRBJ2-7; 7 nucleotides align to TRBD1. Looked up from germline, CDR1 is SGHVS and CDR2 is FQNEAQ. CDR3 length: 13 residues. J gave up 3 bases and V 4 bases, and 3 bases lay outside the gene matches. The CDR3, as DNA: TGTGCCAGCAGCTCTCGGACAGGCTACGAGCAGTACTTC. It specifies CASSSRTGYEQYF.

The chain combines TRBV28 with TRBJ2-3; D remains unclear. V dropped 6 bases and J dropped 0 bases, with 13 bases sitting between them. The CDR3 is made up of 15 amino acids. The germline V gene encodes CDR1 MDHEN and CDR2 SYDVKM. As DNA, the CDR3 is TGTGCCAGCAGCCATTATTATTTTAGCACAGATACGCAGTATTTT. Translating it yields CASSHYYFSTDTQYF.

This chain uses TRBV20-1 with TRBJ1-1; D gene uncertain. Germline-derived CDR1 and CDR2 are DFQATT and SNEGSKA (reference sequence). V lost 6 bases and J 0 bases, leaving 5 bases between the germline ends. The CDR3 extends over 11 amino acids. CDR3 sequence (DNA): TGCAGTGCCCCGGTGAACACTGAAGCTTTCTTT. Protein: CSAPVNTEAFF.

V gene TRBV21-1 combines with J gene TRBJ1-1; the table names TRBD1, a call not compared with the DNA. TRBV21-1 counts as a pseudogene. CDR3 length: 15 residues. The chain's CDR3 is CASSNEDRDDTEAFF. The DNA of the CDR3 is TGTGCCAGCAGCAACGAGGACAGGGATGACACTGAAGCTTTCTTT.